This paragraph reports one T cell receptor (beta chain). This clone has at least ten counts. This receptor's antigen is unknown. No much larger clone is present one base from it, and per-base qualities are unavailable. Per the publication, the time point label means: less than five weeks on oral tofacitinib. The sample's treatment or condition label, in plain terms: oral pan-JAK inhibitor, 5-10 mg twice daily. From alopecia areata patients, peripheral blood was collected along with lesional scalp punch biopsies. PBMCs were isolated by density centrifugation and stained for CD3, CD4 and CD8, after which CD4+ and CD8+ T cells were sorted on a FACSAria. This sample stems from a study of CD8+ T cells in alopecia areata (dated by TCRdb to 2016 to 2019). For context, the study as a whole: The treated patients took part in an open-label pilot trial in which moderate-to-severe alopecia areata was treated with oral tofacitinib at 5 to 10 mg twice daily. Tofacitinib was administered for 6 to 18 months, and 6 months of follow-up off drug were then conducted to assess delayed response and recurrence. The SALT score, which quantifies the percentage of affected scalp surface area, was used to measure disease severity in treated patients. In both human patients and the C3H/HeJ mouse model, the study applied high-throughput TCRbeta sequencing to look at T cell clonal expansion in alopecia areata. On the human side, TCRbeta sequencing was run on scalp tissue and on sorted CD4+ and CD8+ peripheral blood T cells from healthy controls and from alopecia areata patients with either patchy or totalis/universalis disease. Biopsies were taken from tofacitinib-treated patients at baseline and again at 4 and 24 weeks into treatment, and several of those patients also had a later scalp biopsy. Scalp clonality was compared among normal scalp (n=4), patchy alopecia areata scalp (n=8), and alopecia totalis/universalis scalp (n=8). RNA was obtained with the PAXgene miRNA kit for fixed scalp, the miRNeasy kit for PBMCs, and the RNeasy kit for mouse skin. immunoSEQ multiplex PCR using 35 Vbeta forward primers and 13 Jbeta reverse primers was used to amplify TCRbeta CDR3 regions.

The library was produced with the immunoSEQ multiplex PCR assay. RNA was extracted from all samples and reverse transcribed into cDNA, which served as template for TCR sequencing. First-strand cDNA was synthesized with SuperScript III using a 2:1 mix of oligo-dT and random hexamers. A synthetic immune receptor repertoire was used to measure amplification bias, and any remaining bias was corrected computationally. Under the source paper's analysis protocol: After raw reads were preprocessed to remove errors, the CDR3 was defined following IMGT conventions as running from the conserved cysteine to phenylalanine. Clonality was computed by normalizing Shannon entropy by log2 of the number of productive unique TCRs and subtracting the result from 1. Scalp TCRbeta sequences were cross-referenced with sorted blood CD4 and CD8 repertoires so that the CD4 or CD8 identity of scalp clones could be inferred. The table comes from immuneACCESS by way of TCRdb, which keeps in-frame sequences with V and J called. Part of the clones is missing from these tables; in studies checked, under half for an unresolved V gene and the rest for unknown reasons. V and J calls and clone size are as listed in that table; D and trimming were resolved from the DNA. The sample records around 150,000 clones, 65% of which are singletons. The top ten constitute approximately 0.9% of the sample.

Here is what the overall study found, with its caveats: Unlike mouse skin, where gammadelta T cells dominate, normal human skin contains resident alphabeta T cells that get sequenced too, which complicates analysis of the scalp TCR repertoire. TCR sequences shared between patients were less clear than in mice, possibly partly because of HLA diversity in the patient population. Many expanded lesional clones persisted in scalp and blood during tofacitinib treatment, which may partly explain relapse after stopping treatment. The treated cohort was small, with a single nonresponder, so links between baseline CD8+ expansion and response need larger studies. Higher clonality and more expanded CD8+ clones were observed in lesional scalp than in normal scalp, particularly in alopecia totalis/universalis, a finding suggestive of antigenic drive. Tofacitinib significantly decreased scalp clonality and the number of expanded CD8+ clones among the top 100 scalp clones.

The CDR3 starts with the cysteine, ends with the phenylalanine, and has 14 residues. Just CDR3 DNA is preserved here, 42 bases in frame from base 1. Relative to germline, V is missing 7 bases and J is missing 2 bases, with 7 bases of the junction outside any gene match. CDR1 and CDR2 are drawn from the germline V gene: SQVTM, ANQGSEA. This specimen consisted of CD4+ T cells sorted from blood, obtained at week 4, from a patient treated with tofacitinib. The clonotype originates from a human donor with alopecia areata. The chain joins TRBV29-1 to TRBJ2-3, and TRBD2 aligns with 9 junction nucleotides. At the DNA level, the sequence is TGCAGCGCTCCACTAGCGGGCCCCACAGATACGCAGTATTTT. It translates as CSAPLAGPTDTQYF.